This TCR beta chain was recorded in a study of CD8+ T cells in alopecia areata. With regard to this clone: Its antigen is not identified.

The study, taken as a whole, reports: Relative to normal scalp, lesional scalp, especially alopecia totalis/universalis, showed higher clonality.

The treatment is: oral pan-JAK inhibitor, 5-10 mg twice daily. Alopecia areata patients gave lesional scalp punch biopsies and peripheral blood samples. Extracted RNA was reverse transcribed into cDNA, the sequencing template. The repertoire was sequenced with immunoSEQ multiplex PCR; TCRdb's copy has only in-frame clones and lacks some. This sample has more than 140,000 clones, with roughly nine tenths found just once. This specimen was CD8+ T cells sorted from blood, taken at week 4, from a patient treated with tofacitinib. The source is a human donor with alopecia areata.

CDR3 nucleotide sequence: TGTGCCTGGAGTTCTGGGACAGGGGGCTACGAGCAGTACTTC. Amino acid sequence: CAWSSGTGGYEQYF. J is TRBJ2-7 and V is TRBV30; 11 bases line up with TRBD1. The germline gives CDR1 GTSNPN, CDR2 SVGIG (reference sequence). The V segment lost 2 bases and the J segment 3 bases; nucleotides outside the gene matches: 3. This CDR3 has 14 amino acids.